The 26 T cell receptor beta chains given below trace back to one sample, sequenced in a study of naive and memory T cell subsets. Amplification of ligated cDNA took four PCR rounds with SP2 and nested alpha and beta constant primers. One entry per CDR3 protein, called by TCRdb with MiXCR from the 5' RACE reads. The sample yields about 62,000 distinct CDR3 sequences, approximately 8% seen once. TCR cDNA received a 3' ligated oligonucleotide that carried a UMI. Receptor source: a female donor in good health.

This clonotype has only a few counts. The chain couples TRBV13 to TRBJ2-7; 10 bases line up with TRBD1. J was trimmed by 6 bases and V by 2 bases; bases with no gene match: 7. CDR1 is PRHDT and CDR2 is FYEKMQ in the germline V gene (reference sequence). The CDR3 loop spans 15 amino acids. CDR3 in DNA: TGTGCCAGCAGCTTAATGGTGACAGGGGGCGGCGAGCAGTACTTC. Translated, it gives CASSLMVTGGGEQYF.

The rearrangement joins TRBV29-1 to TRBJ2-6; TRBD2 matches at 7 bases. The CDR3 sequence is 16 residues long. Unmatched junction bases numbered 6, after V lost 0 bases and J lost 4 bases. From germline, CDR1 is SQVTM and CDR2 ANQGSEA. The CDR3 DNA sequence: TGCAGCGTTGAAGATCAGCGGGGTCCAGGGGCCAACGTCCTGACTTTC. Its translation is CSVEDQRGPGANVLTF.

This clonotype was picked up a small number of times. The chain has TRBV27 and TRBJ1-6; no clear D gene. The CDR3 loop spans 16 amino acids. Germline V gene lookup returns CDR1 MNHEY and CDR2 SMNVEV (reference sequence). Between the trimmed V and J ends, which lost 6 bases and 8 bases, there was a span of 20 bases. CDR3: CASSSVDDVGYSPLHF. The DNA for the CDR3 is TGTGCCAGCAGCTCTGTTGATGACGTAGGCTATTCACCCCTCCACTTT.

This clonotype was observed a few times. V and J are TRBV27 and TRBJ2-7; 15 bases are a match to TRBD2. The CDR3 runs 16 residues. CDR1 is MNHEY and CDR2 is SMNVEV in the germline V gene (reference sequence). The J segment lost 3 bases and the V segment lost 6 bases, leaving 6 bases of the junction unmatched. The CDR3 here is CASSGTSGRLNYEQYF. The CDR3 DNA reads as TGTGCCAGCAGCGGGACTAGCGGGAGGCTCAACTACGAGCAGTACTTC.

This clonotype occurred many times. The chain joins TRBV28 to TRBJ1-5; tentatively, D is TRBD1 (6 bases). Per the germline V gene, CDR1 is MDHEN and CDR2 is SYDVKM. V lost 5 bases and J 1 base, leaving 12 bases between the germline ends. CDR3 size: 15 residues. DNA for the CDR3: TGTGCCAGCAGTATACAGGGTCCGAGCAATCAGCCCCAGCATTTT. Translating gives CASSIQGPSNQPQHF.

This clonotype has a count of ten or more. The chain has TRBV9 and TRBJ2-5; 7 nucleotides agree with TRBD1. The CDR3 runs to 14 residues. Looked up from germline, CDR1 is SGDLS and CDR2 is YYNGEE. The V segment lost 0 bases and the J segment 5 bases; nucleotides outside the gene matches: 4. CDR3 residues: CASSVGGGHETQYF. The CDR3 coding sequence is TGTGCCAGCAGCGTAGGAGGGGGCCACGAGACCCAGTACTTC.

This clonotype has at least ten counts. The rearrangement joins TRBV20-1 to TRBJ1-1; D is unresolved. Germline assignment: CDR1 DFQATT and CDR2 SNEGSKA (reference sequence). This CDR3 is built from 11 residues. Trimming took 2 bases from V and 0 from J, leaving 1 base between them. CDR3 in amino acids: CSARLNTEAFF. The CDR3 nucleotides are TGCAGTGCTAGATTGAACACTGAAGCTTTCTTT.

This clonotype was recorded a few times. This chain connects TRBV6-5 to TRBJ1-1; a weak D match, TRBD1 (5 bases). Between the trimmed V and J ends, which lost 7 bases and 5 bases, there was a span of 17 bases. Germline assignment: CDR1 MNHEY and CDR2 SVGAGI. CDR3 length: 14 residues. The CDR3 region is CASTRGGGGTEAFF. The CDR3, as DNA: TGTGCCAGCACTCGAGGTGGGGGGGGGACTGAAGCTTTCTTT.

This clonotype was detected many times. This chain connects TRBV27 to TRBJ1-1, with TRBD1 matching 7 bases. CDR1 and CDR2 (germline): MNHEY, SMNVEV (reference sequence). V lost 6 bases, J lost 4 bases, and 17 bases stayed unmatched. This CDR3 has 17 residues. The CDR3 spells CASSLTGVEGQSTEAFF. The DNA for the CDR3 is TGTGCCAGCAGCCTCACAGGGGTAGAGGGACAGAGCACTGAAGCTTTCTTT.

This clonotype was observed many times. The CDR3 DNA reads as TGTGCCAGCAGACGGGACAGGGGGAGCACTGAAGCTTTCTTT. It specifies CASRRDRGSTEAFF. V is TRBV11-1 and J is TRBJ1-1; 11 bases match TRBD1. Germline lookup yields CDR1 SGHAT and CDR2 FQDESV (reference sequence). The CDR3 consists of 14 residues. V lost 6 bases, J lost 4 bases, and 4 bases stayed unmatched.

V usage is TRBV19 and J usage is TRBJ1-5, with a possible D match to TRBD1 (5 bases). CDR3 length: 15 amino acids. Germline-derived CDR1 and CDR2 are LNHDA and SQIVND (reference sequence). The V gene lost 1 base and the J gene lost 2 bases, with 9 bases spanning the gap. In DNA, the CDR3 is TGTGCCAGTAGTATAGGTCTCAGGGGCAATCAGCCCCAGCATTTT. Its protein is CASSIGLRGNQPQHF.

This clonotype was counted many times. Written as DNA, the CDR3 is TGCGCCAGCAGCTTGGAACCCCCACAGGGAACTGAAGCTTTCTTT. Residues: CASSLEPPQGTEAFF. This chain links TRBV5-1 with TRBJ1-1; D may be TRBD1 (6 bases). Looked up from germline, CDR1 is SGHRS and CDR2 is YFSETQ. The germline V and J ends were trimmed by 0 bases and 5 bases, with 14 bases remaining between them. The CDR3 extends over 15 amino acids.

This clonotype has more than one count but fewer than ten. This chain uses TRBV19 with TRBJ2-7, with D perhaps matching TRBD1 (5 bases). From germline, CDR1 is LNHDA and CDR2 SQIVND (reference sequence). V was cut by 2 bases and J by 0 bases, with 14 bases left in between. The CDR3 totals 16 residues. The CDR3 DNA reads as TGTGCCAGTAGTATAATGGGCCAGGGTATCTCCTACGAGCAGTACTTC. As protein: CASSIMGQGISYEQYF.

This clonotype was seen a handful of times. The rearrangement joins TRBV10-3 to TRBJ2-3, with D perhaps TRBD2 (6 bases). Deletions cut 5 bases from V and 5 bases from J, with 17 bases between. This CDR3 has 15 residues. Germline lookup yields CDR1 ENHRY and CDR2 SYGVKD. The CDR3 is CAISSQEGLGDTQYF. The CDR3, as DNA: TGTGCCATCAGTTCCCAGGAGGGTTTAGGAGATACGCAGTATTTT.

This clonotype appeared many times. The V gene is TRBV7-9, the J gene TRBJ1-1; TRBD1 matches 9 bases. Trimming at V came to 3 bases and at J to 6 bases, leaving 5 bases not matched to a gene. From germline, CDR1 is SEHNR and CDR2 FQNEAQ (reference sequence). The CDR3 runs 14 residues. The DNA of the CDR3 is TGTGCCAGCAGCTTGAGGACAGGGGTGGCTGAAGCTTTCTTT. Translating gives CASSLRTGVAEAFF.

The chain is built from TRBV6-6 and TRBJ2-1; TRBD2 matches 9 bases. The CDR3 loop spans 18 amino acids. With 5 bases clipped from V and 0 bases from J, the junction kept 11 bases outside the gene matches. The germline V gene encodes CDR1 MNHNY and CDR2 SVGAGI (reference sequence). As DNA, the CDR3 is TGTGCCAGCAGTCCCGGACTAGCGACCAGGAGCTCCTACAATGAGCAGTTCTTC. Translation gives CASSPGLATRSSYNEQFF.

This clonotype has a single count. The rearrangement uses TRBV9 and TRBJ2-1, with a possible D match to TRBD2 (6 bases). The CDR3 has 14 amino acids. Trimming removed 3 bases from V and 7 bases from J, with 14 bases in between. Germline values: CDR1 SGDLS, CDR2 YYNGEE. The CDR3 region is CASSAGGPLNEQFF. In nucleotides, the CDR3 is TGTGCCAGCAGCGCCGGAGGGCCTTTGAATGAGCAGTTCTTC.

The rearrangement links TRBV5-1 to TRBJ2-4; D is undetermined. From germline, CDR1 is SGHRS and CDR2 YFSETQ. Trimming shortened V by 3 bases and J by 5 bases, and 15 bases separated the two germline ends. This CDR3 spans 15 amino acids. As DNA, the CDR3 is TGCGCCAGCAGCTCCAGCCCAAGGATCGAAAACATTCAGTACTTC. Protein product: CASSSSPRIENIQYF.

The chain links TRBV10-3 to TRBJ2-1; 15 bases agree with TRBD2. The CDR3 is 16 amino acids. Per germline, CDR1 ENHRY and CDR2 SYGVKD. V shed 4 bases and J 6 bases; nucleotides not matched to a gene: 4. The CDR3 DNA reads as TGTGCCATCAGTGGGACTAGCGGGAGGGCCGTCAATGAGCAGTTCTTC. Its translation is CAISGTSGRAVNEQFF.

This clonotype was recorded a few times. This rearrangement joins TRBV6-2 or TRBV6-3 to TRBJ2-5, with unresolved D. Germline V lookup: CDR1 MNHEY, CDR2 SVGEGT. The CDR3 has 14 amino acids. V lost 8 bases and J lost 4, with 17 bases in between. CDR3 coding DNA: TGTGCCAGCTTCTCCGGATCAACTCGAGAGACCCAGTACTTC. Translation gives CASFSGSTRETQYF.

The chain recombines TRBV29-1 with TRBJ2-4; 7 bases fit TRBD2. The length of the CDR3 is 13 residues. Germline CDR1 and CDR2: SQVTM and ANQGSEA. Trimming took 6 bases from V and 8 from J; bases not matched to a gene: 10. The CDR3 loop is CSVGRTSLDIQYF. CDR3 DNA sequence: TGCAGCGTCGGACGGACTAGTCTTGACATTCAGTACTTC.

V is TRBV6-5 and J is TRBJ2-7; 11 bases line up with TRBD2. J was trimmed by 1 base and V by 5 bases; bases with no gene match: 16. The CDR3 runs to 19 residues. Germline CDR1 is MNHEY and CDR2 is SVGAGI. CDR3 amino acids: CASSHQRLAGSHDSYEQYF. The CDR3 region has the DNA TGTGCCAGCAGTCACCAGAGACTAGCGGGAAGTCACGATTCCTACGAGCAGTACTTC.

This clonotype turned up a few times. This chain uses TRBV12-5 with TRBJ1-2; D is uncertain. CDR1 is LGHNT, CDR2 FRNRAP, per germline. V was pared by 6 bases and J by 2 bases, with 10 bases between. This CDR3 region has 13 residues. The CDR3 DNA is TGTGCTAGTGGCTTTACAGCGAACTATGGCTACACCTTC. Protein: CASGFTANYGYTF.

This clonotype was detected ten times or more. The chain recombines TRBV7-8 with TRBJ2-4; D is unclear. This CDR3 has 11 amino acids. The ends were cut back, 3 bases at V and 9 bases at J, with 6 bases in the middle. From germline, CDR1 is SGHVS and CDR2 FQNEAQ. The CDR3 DNA sequence: TGTGCCAGCAGCTTCCTAGGCATTCAGTACTTC. Encoded protein: CASSFLGIQYF.

This rearrangement joins TRBV27 to TRBJ2-7; tentative D call: TRBD1 (6 bases). Per the germline V gene, CDR1 is MNHEY and CDR2 is SMNVEV (reference sequence). V was clipped by 5 bases and J by 7 bases, with 21 bases between them. The CDR3 consists of 15 residues. The CDR3 reads CASSPGGTPLREQYF. The CDR3 bases are TGTGCCAGCAGTCCTGGTGGGACACCCTTACGGGAGCAGTACTTC.

V gene TRBV7-3 combines with J gene TRBJ2-3; 8 nucleotides align to TRBD2. Germline values: CDR1 SGHTA, CDR2 FQGTGA. CDR3 length: 12 amino acids. The CDR3 nucleotides read TGTGCTAGCGGGGAGGGGACAGATACGCAGTATTTT. Protein product: CASGEGTDTQYF.